The source of this TCR beta chain is a study of blood T cell repertoires in COVID-19. This CDR3 has 14 amino acids. Trimming stripped 1 base from V and 2 bases from J, with 8 bases between. CDR1 is KGHSH and CDR2 is LQKENI in the germline V gene. Per the study methods: Amplification of reference gene primers provided the estimated nucleated cell counts. Repertoires were generated with immunoSEQ multiplex PCR, while TCRdb's copy carries only in-frame clones and drops some. D and trimming come from the DNA, and the V and J calls and clone size come from that table. The data hold roughly 380,000 clones, with roughly 89% observed a single time.

The sequencing input was peripheral blood. This receptor was identified in a woman aged 60-70 years with COVID-19, enrolled during active disease. V is TRBV18 and J is TRBJ1-2; D is uncertain. Here the CDR3 reads CASSPLTQNYGYTF. The CDR3, as DNA: TGTGCCAGCTCACCACTAACACAGAACTATGGCTACACCTTC.